These 11 T cell receptor beta chains came from one sample sequenced in a study of siplizumab effects on memory and regulatory T cells. Produced via immunoSEQ multiplex PCR; TCRdb's table is partial and in-frame only. The sample contains 65,000 to 90,000 clones, 93% of which appear only once. The sample was CD8+ T cells sorted from blood. The receptors come from a human donor in good health.

This clone turned up a few times. The chain recombines TRBV19 with TRBJ2-7; D unclear. The CDR3 runs to 13 residues. Germline CDR1 LNHDA, CDR2 SQIVND (reference sequence). The V end was cut by 3 bases, the J end by 0 bases, with 6 bases between. CDR3 in amino acids: CASSIESSYEQYF. CDR3 nucleotides: TGTGCCAGTAGTATCGAGAGCTCCTACGAGCAGTACTTC.

The chain links TRBV4-1 to TRBJ2-7; no clear D. The germline V and J ends were trimmed by 2 bases and 0 bases, with 14 bases remaining between them. Per the germline V gene, CDR1 is MGHRA and CDR2 is YSYEKL. This CDR3 region has 16 residues. CDR3 nucleotide sequence: TGCGCCAGCAGCCAAAAGGCAGGCTCGAGCTCCTACGAGCAGTACTTC. It is translated as CASSQKAGSSSYEQYF.

This chain joins TRBV20-1 and TRBJ2-7; D remains ambiguous. Germline V CDR1 and CDR2: DFQATT, SNEGSKA (reference sequence). Trimming left V 0 bases short and J 4 bases short, with 4 bases between. This CDR3 has 11 residues. As DNA, the CDR3 is TGCAGTGCTAGAGAGAGTTACGAGCAGTACTTC. It yields the protein CSARESYEQYF.

The chain links TRBV4-3 to TRBJ1-5; no clear D. The CDR3 spans 13 residues. Per the germline V gene, CDR1 is LGHNA and CDR2 is YSLEER. Trimming cost V 0 bases and J 7 bases, with 7 bases left between them. The DNA of the CDR3 is TGCGCCAGCAGCCAAGATCCGGGACAGCCCCAGCATTTT. This gives the protein CASSQDPGQPQHF.

The chain combines TRBV30 with TRBJ2-4; D perhaps matches TRBD2 (6 bases). This CDR3 contains 11 residues. Germline loops: CDR1 GTSNPN, CDR2 SVGIG (reference sequence). V lost 1 base and J 8 bases, leaving 6 bases between the germline ends. CDR3 protein: CAWSGGDIQYF. The DNA of the CDR3 is TGTGCCTGGAGTGGGGGGGACATTCAGTACTTC.

This chain links TRBV5-8 with TRBJ2-1, with 8 nucleotides matching TRBD1. The J segment lost 10 bases and the V segment lost 2 bases, leaving 5 bases of the junction unmatched. The CDR3 runs to 13 residues. Germline CDR1 and CDR2: SGHTS and YDEGEE. CDR3 in DNA: TGTGCCAGCAGCTTTCAGGGGGCAGGGGAGCAGTTCTTC. Its protein is CASSFQGAGEQFF. The full variable domain, its missing parts supplied by reference TRBV5-8 and TRBJ2-1, is EAGVTQSPTHLIKTRGQQATLRCSPISGHTSVYWYQQALGLGLQFLLWYDEGEERNRGNFPPRFSGRQFPNYSSELNVNALELEDSALYLCASSFQGAGEQFFGPGTRLTVL.

This sequence joins TRBV7-9 and TRBJ2-7; 8 bases fit TRBD1. The J segment lost 0 bases and the V segment lost 1 base, leaving 5 bases of the junction unmatched. Germline loops: CDR1 SEHNR, CDR2 FQNEAQ (reference sequence). This CDR3 contains 16 residues. The CDR3 region is CASSLDGTGISYEQYF. CDR3 DNA sequence: TGTGCCAGCAGCTTAGATGGGACAGGTATCTCCTACGAGCAGTACTTC.

The chain is built from TRBV6-5 and TRBJ2-1, with D tentatively TRBD1 (7 bases). V was pared by 1 base and J by 8 bases, with 12 bases between. This CDR3 spans 14 amino acids. Germline V gene sequence: CDR1 MNHEY, CDR2 SVGAGI. The CDR3 region is CASSYWQGGDEQFF. DNA of the CDR3: TGTGCCAGCAGTTACTGGCAGGGGGGCGATGAGCAGTTCTTC.

The chain uses TRBV2 and TRBJ2-3; D is perhaps TRBD2 (6 bases). V was clipped by 5 bases and J by 6 bases, with 15 bases between them. This CDR3 is built from 14 residues. Per germline, CDR1 SNHLY and CDR2 FYNNEI. CDR3 coding DNA: TGTGCCAGCAGTCCGGGACTTGATGTGGATACGCAGTATTTT. Protein sequence: CASSPGLDVDTQYF.

This chain uses TRBV29-1 with TRBJ2-7; no clear D. V was trimmed by 4 bases and J by 1 base, leaving 8 bases between them. This CDR3 has 12 residues. Germline CDR1 reads SQVTM; CDR2 reads ANQGSEA. The CDR3, as DNA: TGCAGCGTTGCTCAGGAATCCTACGAGCAGTACTTC. This encodes CSVAQESYEQYF.

The V gene is TRBV7-6, the J gene TRBJ2-7; D may be TRBD1 (6 bases). The germline V gene encodes CDR1 SGHVS and CDR2 FNYEAQ. V dropped 5 bases and J dropped 3 bases, with 17 bases sitting between them. This CDR3 contains 15 residues. The CDR3 sequence: CASSLSTGQLYEQYF. The DNA for the CDR3 is TGTGCCAGCAGCCTGTCTACGGGACAACTCTACGAGCAGTACTTC.